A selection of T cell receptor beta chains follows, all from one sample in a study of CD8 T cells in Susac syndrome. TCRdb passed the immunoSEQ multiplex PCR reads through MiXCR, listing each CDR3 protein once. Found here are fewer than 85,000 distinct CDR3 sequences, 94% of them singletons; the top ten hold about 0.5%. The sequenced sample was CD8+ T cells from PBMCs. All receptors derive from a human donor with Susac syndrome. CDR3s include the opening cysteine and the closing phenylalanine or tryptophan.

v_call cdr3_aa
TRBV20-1 CSARGVPTGFSQPQHF
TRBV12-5 CASGPLDGTYGYTF
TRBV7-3 CASSSDGKRGGRDTQYF
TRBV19 CASSTSGGGNQPQHF
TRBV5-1 CASSLSGGSSYEQYF
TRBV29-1 CSVLQGWDQPQHF
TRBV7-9 CASSLGPRGGQETQYF
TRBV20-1 CSARLAGGPSSYNEQFF
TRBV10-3 CAISESRSGSSYEQYF
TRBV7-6 CASSLGRHSGNTIYF
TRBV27 CASGFGAGHNYGYTF
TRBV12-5 CASGSHGWDEQYF
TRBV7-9 CASSLSQPANYIQYF
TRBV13 CASSLSGGPTDTQYF
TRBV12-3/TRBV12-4 CASSLGTGVTFWQFF
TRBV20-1 CSARSGTEGSPLHF
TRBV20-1 CSAPESGFSGELFF
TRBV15 CASREGTSDEQYF
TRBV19 CASSIGAGNEQYF
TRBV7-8 CASSSSGGHTYEQYF
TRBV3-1 CASSQEKWLAGQTQYF
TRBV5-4 CASSFGTSGGAVYEQFF
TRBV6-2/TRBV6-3 CASSPYGTPSDEQYF
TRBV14 CASSQERPQFF
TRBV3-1 CASSQDRGTLPSYEQYF
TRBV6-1 CASSEQDSTYEQYF
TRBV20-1 CSARAQRGDYNEQFF